The present TCR beta chain was sequenced within a study of T cells in tuberculosis (dated by TCRdb to between 2018 and 2020). A note on the overall study: To characterize T cells specific for the mycobacterial lipid antigen glucose monomycolate (GMM), the study used CD1B tetramers together with high-throughput TCR immunosequencing. IGRA-negative adolescents, IGRA-positive adolescents with latent tuberculosis and adults with active tuberculosis, more than 9 per group, were compared in a South African clinical cohort.

To note about this clone: There is no known antigen for this receptor. No much larger clonotype is one base removed from it; base qualities were not supplied.

At study entry, a tuberculin skin test and the QuantiFERON-TB GOLD In-Tube IGRA were used to screen adolescents for latent tuberculosis infection. Immunosequencing of unsorted cryopreserved PBMC covered, on average, about 99,000 T cells per clinical donor. Eleven high schools in the Worcester region of the Western Cape, South Africa, served as enrollment sites for adolescents aged 12 to 18 years. Around ten M. tuberculosis-infected adolescents and around ten uninfected adolescents, matched for age and sex, were selected. Adolescent PBMC were isolated from freshly drawn heparinized blood by density centrifugation and cryopreserved. At the junction V is shortened by 6 bases and J by 13 bases; bases outside the gene matches: 5. From the cysteine up to the phenylalanine, the CDR3 has a length of 10 residues. The only DNA kept is the CDR3, 30 bases in frame from the first base. CDR1 and CDR2, per the germline V gene, are MDHEN and SYDVKM.

Study-wide conclusions, independent of this receptor: With the diverse GMM-specific repertoire as input, a classifier achieved approximately 90% accuracy (AUROC 0.75 to 0.95), whereas GEM motif frequencies as input gave approximately 70% accuracy. The smaller NN-distances in active tuberculosis patients were driven in part by shorter CDR3-alpha lengths, while the difference seen for TCR-beta was not statistically significant. Active tuberculosis TCR-alpha repertoires showed smaller mean NN-distances to GMM-specific TCRs than IGRA-negative controls, suggesting clonal expansion of these TCRs. Clinical samples were selected based on the availability of cryopreserved specimens, with adults included as active tuberculosis cases and adolescents included as controls.

The immunoSEQ multiplex PCR assay was used to generate TCR libraries, with TCR-beta and/or TCR-alpha/delta assays applied to each sample. The amplified TCR libraries were sequenced using the Illumina high-throughput platform. Under the source paper's analysis protocol: Clustering and dimensionality reduction were performed using pairwise TCRdist distances among GMM-specific receptors from ex vivo sorted or in vitro expanded T cells. Each clinical repertoire was assigned a mean NN-distance score, defined as the average TCRdist to the nearest 10% of tetramer-positive reference sequences. GEM TCR motif frequency was calculated as the fraction of unique TCRs that matched known GEM sequences by V/J usage and CDR3 length. Active tuberculosis was classified by linear discriminant analysis with leave-one-out cross-validation, implemented in scikit-learn. TCRdb obtained this table from immuneACCESS and retained in-frame rearrangements with V and J assigned. These tables miss some clones; where compared with another copy, unresolved V genes account for less than half of the shortfall, and the remainder is unexplained. That table gives V, J and clone size, and the DNA gave D and trimming. The sample profile shows approximately 30,000 clones; 80% to 95% of them were found once. The biggest ten clones account for about 2.2% of the sample.

The V and J genes are TRBV28 and TRBJ1-1, with 7 middle bases fitting TRBD1. This receptor was taken from a donor between 5 and 29 years old with latent tuberculosis or without tuberculosis infection. The sequenced sample consisted of PBMCs. The CDR3 protein: CASRGQEVFF. At the DNA level, the sequence is TGTGCCAGCAGAGGACAGGAGGTTTTCTTT.